This T cell receptor (beta chain) derives from a study of identifying expanded T cells in peripheral blood. Study conclusions and caveats: About 1.2 clones differed between technical replicates, versus about 15 and 19 over time. Across healthy donors, higher total template counts meant significantly greater approximately two-week count variance.

The sample holds one count of this clone. Its matching antigen is unknown. The table came from immunoSEQ multiplex PCR; TCRdb's copy has only in-frame clones and leaves some out. The table includes about 81,000 clones, about four fifths detected once. No infections or other immune events were documented during collection. V was trimmed by 2 bases and J by 5 bases, leaving 13 bases between them. Germline values: CDR1 SQVTM, CDR2 ANQGSEA. The CDR3 runs to 14 residues. Sequencing was carried out using blood. The sequence was collected from a person between 18 and 70 years old in good health. The V and J genes are TRBV29-1 and TRBJ1-3, with D possibly TRBD1 on 6 matching bases. Written as DNA, the CDR3 is TGCAGCGTTGAAAGGGCAGGGGCAAGAAACACCATATATTTT. It yields the protein CSVERAGARNTIYF.